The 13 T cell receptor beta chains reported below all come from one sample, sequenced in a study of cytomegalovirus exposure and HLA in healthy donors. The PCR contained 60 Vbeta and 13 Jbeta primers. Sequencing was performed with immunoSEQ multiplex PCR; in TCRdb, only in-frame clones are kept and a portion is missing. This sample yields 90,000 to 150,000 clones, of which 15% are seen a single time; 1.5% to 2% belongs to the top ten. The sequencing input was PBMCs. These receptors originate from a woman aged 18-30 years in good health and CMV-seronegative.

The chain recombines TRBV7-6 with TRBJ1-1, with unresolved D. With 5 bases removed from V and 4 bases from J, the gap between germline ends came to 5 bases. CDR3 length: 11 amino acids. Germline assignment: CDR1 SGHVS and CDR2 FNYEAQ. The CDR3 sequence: CASSGGTEAFF. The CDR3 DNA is TGTGCCAGCAGCGGAGGCACTGAAGCTTTCTTT.

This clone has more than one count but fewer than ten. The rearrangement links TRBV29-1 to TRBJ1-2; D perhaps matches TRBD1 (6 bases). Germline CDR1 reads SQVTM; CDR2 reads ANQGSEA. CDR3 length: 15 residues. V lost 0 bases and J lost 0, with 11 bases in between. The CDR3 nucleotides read TGCAGCGTTGAAGATCGACAGGAGACTAACTATGGCTACACCTTC. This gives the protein CSVEDRQETNYGYTF.

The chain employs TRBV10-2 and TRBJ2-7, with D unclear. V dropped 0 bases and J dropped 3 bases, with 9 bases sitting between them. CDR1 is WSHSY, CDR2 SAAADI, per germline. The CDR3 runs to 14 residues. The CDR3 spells CASSESEFLYEQYF. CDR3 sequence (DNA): TGCGCCAGCAGTGAGTCTGAGTTTCTCTACGAGCAGTACTTC.

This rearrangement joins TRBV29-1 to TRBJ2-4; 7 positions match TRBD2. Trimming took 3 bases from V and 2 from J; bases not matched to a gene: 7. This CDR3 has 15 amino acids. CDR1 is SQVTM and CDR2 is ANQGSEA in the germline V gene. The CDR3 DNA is TGCAGCGTTGAGGGGGGGGTAATGACCAAAAACATTCAGTACTTC. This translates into CSVEGGVMTKNIQYF.

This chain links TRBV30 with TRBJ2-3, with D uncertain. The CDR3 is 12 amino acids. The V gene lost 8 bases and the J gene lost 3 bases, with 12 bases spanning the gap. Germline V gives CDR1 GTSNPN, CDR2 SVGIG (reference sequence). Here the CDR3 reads CAGRRLTDTQYF. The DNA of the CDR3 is TGTGCCGGCCGGCGGCTGACAGATACGCAGTATTTT.

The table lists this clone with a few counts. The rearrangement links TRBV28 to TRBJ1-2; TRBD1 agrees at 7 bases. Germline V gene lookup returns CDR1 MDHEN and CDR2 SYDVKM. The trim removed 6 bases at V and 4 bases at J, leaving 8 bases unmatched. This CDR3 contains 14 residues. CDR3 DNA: TGTGCCAGCAGCGGCGACAGGGTGGTCTATGGCTACACCTTC. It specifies CASSGDRVVYGYTF.

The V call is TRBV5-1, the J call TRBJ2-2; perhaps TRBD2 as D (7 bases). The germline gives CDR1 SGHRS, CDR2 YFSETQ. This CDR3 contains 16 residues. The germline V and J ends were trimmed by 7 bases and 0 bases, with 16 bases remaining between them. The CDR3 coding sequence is TGCGCCAGCGGGGAGGGGACAAACGCGAACACCGGGGAGCTGTTTTTT. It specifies CASGEGTNANTGELFF.

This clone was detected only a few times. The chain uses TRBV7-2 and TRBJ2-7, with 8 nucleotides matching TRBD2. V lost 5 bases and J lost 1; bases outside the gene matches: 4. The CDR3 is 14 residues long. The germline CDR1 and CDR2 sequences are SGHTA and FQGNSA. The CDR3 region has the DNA TGTGCCAGCAGCCGCGGGGGGAATTCCTACGAGCAGTACTTC. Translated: CASSRGGNSYEQYF.

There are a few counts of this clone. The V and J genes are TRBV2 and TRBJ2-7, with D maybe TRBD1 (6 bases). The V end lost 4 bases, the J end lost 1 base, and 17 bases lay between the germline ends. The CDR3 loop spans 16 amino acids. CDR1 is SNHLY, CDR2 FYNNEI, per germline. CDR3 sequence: CASSARGSTRSYEQYF. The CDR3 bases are TGTGCCAGCAGTGCGAGGGGGTCCACTAGGTCCTACGAGCAGTACTTC.

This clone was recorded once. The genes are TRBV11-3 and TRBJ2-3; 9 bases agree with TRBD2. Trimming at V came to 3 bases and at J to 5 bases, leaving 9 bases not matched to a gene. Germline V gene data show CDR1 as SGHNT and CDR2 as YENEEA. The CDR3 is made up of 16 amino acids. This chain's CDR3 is CASSLGAGGPGDTQYF. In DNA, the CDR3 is TGTGCCAGCAGCTTGGGCGCGGGAGGGCCCGGAGATACGCAGTATTTT.

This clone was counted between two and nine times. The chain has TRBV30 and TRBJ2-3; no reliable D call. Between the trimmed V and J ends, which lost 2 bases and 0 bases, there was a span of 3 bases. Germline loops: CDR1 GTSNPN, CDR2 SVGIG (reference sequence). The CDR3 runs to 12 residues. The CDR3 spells CAWSPSTDTQYF. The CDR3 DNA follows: TGTGCCTGGAGTCCTAGCACAGATACGCAGTATTTT.

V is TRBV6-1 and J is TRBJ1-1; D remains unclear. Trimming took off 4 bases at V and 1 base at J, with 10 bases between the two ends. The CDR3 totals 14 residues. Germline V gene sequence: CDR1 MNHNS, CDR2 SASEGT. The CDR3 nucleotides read TGTGCCAGCAGTGTCGTGGCGGGGAACACTGAAGCTTTCTTT. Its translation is CASSVVAGNTEAFF.

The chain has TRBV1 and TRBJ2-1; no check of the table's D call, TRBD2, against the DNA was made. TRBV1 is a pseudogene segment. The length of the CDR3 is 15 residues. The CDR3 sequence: CTSSPGGARENEQFF. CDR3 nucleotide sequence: TGCACCAGCAGCCCCGGGGGGGCCAGAGAAAATGAGCAGTTCTTC.